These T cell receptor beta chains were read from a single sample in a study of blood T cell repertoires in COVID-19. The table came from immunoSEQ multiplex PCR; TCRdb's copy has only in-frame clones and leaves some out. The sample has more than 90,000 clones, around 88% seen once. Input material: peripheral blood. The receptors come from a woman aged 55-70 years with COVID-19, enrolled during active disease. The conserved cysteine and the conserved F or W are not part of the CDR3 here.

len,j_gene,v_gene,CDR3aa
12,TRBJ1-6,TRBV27,ASSWRTGDSPLH
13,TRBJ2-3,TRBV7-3,ASSVSGQAGDTQY
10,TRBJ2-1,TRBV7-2,ASSTRGWEQF
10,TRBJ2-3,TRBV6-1,ASSEAAQTQY
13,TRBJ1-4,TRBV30,AWSVQVFNNEKLF
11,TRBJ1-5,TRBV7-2,ASSPTPGQPQH
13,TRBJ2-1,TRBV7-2,ASSLVPGWNDEQF
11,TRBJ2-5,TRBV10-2,ASRQTGEDTQY
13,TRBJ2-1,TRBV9,ASSADGSSYNEQF
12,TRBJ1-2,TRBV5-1,ASSSRQGSYGYT
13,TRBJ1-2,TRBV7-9,ASSRTVGREDGYT
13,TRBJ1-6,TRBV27,ASSLSRGANSPLH
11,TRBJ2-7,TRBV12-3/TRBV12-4,ASSLGTVDEQY
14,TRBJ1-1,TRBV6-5,ASSYSIRAENTEAF
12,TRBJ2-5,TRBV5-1,ASSFGQGQETQY
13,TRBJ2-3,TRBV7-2,ASSLSGVGTDTQY
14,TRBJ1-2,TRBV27,ASSPRTGITNYGYT
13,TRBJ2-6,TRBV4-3,ASSQDPHGANVLT
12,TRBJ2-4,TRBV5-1,ASSFDSVQNIQY
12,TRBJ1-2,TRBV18,ASSLNRDSDGYT
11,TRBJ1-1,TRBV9,ASSVEGETEAF
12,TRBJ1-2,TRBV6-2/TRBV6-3,ASSTPTGSYGYT
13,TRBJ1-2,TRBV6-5,ASTRGGADNYGYT
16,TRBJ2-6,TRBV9,ASSAAGTGYLGANVLT
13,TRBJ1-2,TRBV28,ASTTSGRELGGYT
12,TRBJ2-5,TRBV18,ASSPKGVGETQY
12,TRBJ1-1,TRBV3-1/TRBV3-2,ASSRSLRGIPAF
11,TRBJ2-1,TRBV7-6,ASSRLARNEQF
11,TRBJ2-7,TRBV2,ASSQTSGNEQY
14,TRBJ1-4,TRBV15,ATSRDYSGLGEKLF
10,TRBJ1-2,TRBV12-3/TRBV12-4,ASSLSQGLSV
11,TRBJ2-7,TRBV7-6,ASSPDSPYEQY
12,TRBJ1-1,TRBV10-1,ASSESSRNTEAF
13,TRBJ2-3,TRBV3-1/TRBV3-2,ASSQPGGGTDTQY
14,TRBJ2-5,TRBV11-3,ASSLGLGSGEETQY
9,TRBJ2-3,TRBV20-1,SGWWPDTQY
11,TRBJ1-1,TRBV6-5,ASSFRGWTEAF
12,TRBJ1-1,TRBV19,ASSIGGRDTEAF
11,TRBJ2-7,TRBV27,ASSHGTPYEQY
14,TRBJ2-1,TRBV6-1,ASSESRLAGVDEQF
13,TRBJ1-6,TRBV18,ASSPAPGYNSPLH
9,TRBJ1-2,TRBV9,ASSGGYGYT
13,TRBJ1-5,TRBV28,ASSFRWGVNQPQH
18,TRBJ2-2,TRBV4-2,ASRTGHLGTSGENTGELF
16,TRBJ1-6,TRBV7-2,ASSLASQGAYYNSPLH
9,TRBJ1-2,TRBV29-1,SVRQGNGYT
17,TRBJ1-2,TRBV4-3,ASSQEHGTGGGRSYGYT
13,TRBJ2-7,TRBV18,ASSSTSGVTYEQY
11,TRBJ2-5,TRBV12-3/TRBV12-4,ASSRDRGGTQY
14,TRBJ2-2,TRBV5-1,ASSFSGGDDTGELF
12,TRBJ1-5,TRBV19,ASSTKTGGQPQH
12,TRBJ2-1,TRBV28,ASMVLSSYNEQF
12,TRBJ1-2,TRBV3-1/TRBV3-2,ASSQDGGGFGYT